These T cell receptor beta chains were read from a single sample in a study of shared clonotypes between healthy human individuals. Libraries were prepared by immunoSEQ multiplex PCR; TCRdb keeps only in-frame clonotypes and omits some of them. This table has 550,000 to 600,000 clones, 95% to 98% appearing once. The material sequenced was naive CD8+ T cells sorted from blood. The receptors derive from a young man in good health. Both conserved end residues are part of each CDR3. D genes are given only for firm matches.

j_gene | d_gene | v_gene | CDR3nt | CDR3aa
TRBJ2-1 | - | TRBV9 | TGTGCCAGCAGCGCCCGGGCCCAGGGAGACAATGAGCAGTTCTTC | CASSARAQGDNEQFF
TRBJ1-2 | - | TRBV27 | TGTGCCAGCAGTTTATCGATTCGGTCAGGGATCTATGGCTACACCTTC | CASSLSIRSGIYGYTF
TRBJ2-5 | - | TRBV10-2 | TGCGCCAGCAGCGCTAGCGCCACCAGACAAGAGACCCAGTACTTC | CASSASATRQETQYF
TRBJ2-1 | TRBD2 | TRBV7-8 | TGTGCCAGCAGCGCAGAGACTAGCGGGAGTTTGGATGAGCAGTTCTTC | CASSAETSGSLDEQFF
TRBJ1-1 | - | TRBV7-6 | TGTGCCAGCAGCGTCGGCTTGGGGACTGAAGCTTTCTTT | CASSVGLGTEAFF
TRBJ2-1 | - | TRBV10-3 | TGTGCCATCAGTGAATATCGGGGTCCCGACAATGAGCAGTTCTTC | CAISEYRGPDNEQFF
TRBJ2-7 | - | TRBV4-3 | TGCGCCAGCAGCCAAGCCCAGGGCTCCTACGAGCAGTACTTC | CASSQAQGSYEQYF
TRBJ2-7 | TRBD2 | TRBV6-1 | TGTGCCAGCAGTGACTCGGGACTATCCTACGAGCAGTACTTC | CASSDSGLSYEQYF
TRBJ1-4 | - | TRBV27 | TGTGCCAGCGGCCTACTTGATTCGGAAAAACTGTTTTTT | CASGLLDSEKLFF
TRBJ2-7 | - | TRBV27 | TGTGCCAGCAGAGACGGTTCCTACGAGCAGTACTTC | CASRDGSYEQYF
TRBJ2-7 | TRBD1 | TRBV28 | TGTGCCAGCAGTAAACGGGACAGGGGGTACGAGCAGTACTTC | CASSKRDRGYEQYF
TRBJ2-1 | - | TRBV5-1 | TGCGCCAGCAGTTCTTTACATGAGCAGTTCTTC | CASSSLHEQFF
TRBJ1-5 | - | TRBV7-9 | TGTGCCAGCAGCTTAGAGACAGAAAACAATCAGCCCCAGCATTTT | CASSLETENNQPQHF
TRBJ2-3 | - | TRBV5-4 | TGTGCCAGCAGCTTGGTCGAGCGGGGCACAGATACGCAGTATTTT | CASSLVERGTDTQYF
TRBJ1-1 | - | TRBV10-3 | TGTGCCATCAGTGATAGGGGGGAGGGGAACACTGAAGCTTTCTTT | CAISDRGEGNTEAFF
TRBJ2-3 | - | TRBV6-6 | TGTGCCAGCAGTTACTTATGGGGGACCACAGATACGCAGTATTTT | CASSYLWGTTDTQYF
TRBJ2-5 | - | TRBV7-9 | TGTGCCAGCAGCTGGAAGTCTGGACAGAAAGAGACCCAGTACTTC | CASSWKSGQKETQYF
TRBJ2-1 | TRBD2 | TRBV7-8 | TGTGCCAGCAGCACAAGCGGGAGGGCCGACAATGAGCAGTTCTTC | CASSTSGRADNEQFF
TRBJ1-1 | TRBD1 | TRBV4-2 | TGTGCCAGCAGAGAGACAGGGAGGACTGAAGCTTTCTTT | CASRETGRTEAFF
TRBJ1-5 | - | TRBV27 | TGTGCCAGCAGTTTAGCAGGGAATCAGCCCCAGCATTTT | CASSLAGNQPQHF
TRBJ1-5 | - | TRBV4-1 | TGCGCCAGCTACCTTCCGGGTGAACAGCCCCGCCAAGCACCCCAGCATTTT | CASYLPGEQPRQAPQHF
TRBJ2-7 | - | TRBV5-1 | TGCGCCAGCAGCTTACAGCGTAGTCACTACGAGCAGTACTTC | CASSLQRSHYEQYF
TRBJ2-5 | - | TRBV2 | TGTGCCAGCAGAGAAGGGGGAAGGGAGACCCAGTACTTC | CASREGGRETQYF
TRBJ2-5 | - | TRBV2 | TGTGCCAGCATCGGTCGTGAGACCCAGTACTTC | CASIGRETQYF
TRBJ1-1 | - | TRBV27 | TGTGCCGCCAGGGCTTTTATGAACACTGAAGCTTTCTTT | CAARAFMNTEAFF
TRBJ2-3 | - | TRBV6-1 | TGTGCCAGCAGTGATAGCGGAAACACAGATACGCAGTATTTT | CASSDSGNTDTQYF
TRBJ2-3 | - | TRBV16 | TGTGCCAGCAGAGGGGCGAAGATTGATACGCAGTATTTT | CASRGAKIDTQYF